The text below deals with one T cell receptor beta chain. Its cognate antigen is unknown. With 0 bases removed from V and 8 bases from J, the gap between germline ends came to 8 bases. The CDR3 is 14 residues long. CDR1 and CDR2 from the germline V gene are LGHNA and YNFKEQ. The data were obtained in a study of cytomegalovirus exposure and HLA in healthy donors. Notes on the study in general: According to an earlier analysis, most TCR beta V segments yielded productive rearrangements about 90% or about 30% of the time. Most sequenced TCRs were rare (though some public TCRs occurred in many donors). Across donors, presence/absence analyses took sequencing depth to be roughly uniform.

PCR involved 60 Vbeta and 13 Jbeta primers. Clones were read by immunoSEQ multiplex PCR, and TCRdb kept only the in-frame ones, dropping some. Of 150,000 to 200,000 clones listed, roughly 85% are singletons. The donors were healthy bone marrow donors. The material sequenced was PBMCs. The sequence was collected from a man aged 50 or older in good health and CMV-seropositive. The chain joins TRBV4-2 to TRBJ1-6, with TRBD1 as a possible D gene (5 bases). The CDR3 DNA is TGTGCCAGCAGCCAAGATTGGGGGGATTCACCCCTCCACTTT. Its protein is CASSQDWGDSPLHF.